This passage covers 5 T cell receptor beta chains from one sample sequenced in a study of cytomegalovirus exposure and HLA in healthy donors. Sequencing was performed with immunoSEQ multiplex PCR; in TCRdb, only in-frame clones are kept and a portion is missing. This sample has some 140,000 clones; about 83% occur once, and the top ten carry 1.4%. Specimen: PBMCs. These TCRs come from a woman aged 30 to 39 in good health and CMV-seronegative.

The CDR3 loop is CATSRERRGRATEAFF. DNA of the CDR3: TGTGCCACCAGCAGAGAGAGGAGGGGGCGGGCCACTGAAGCTTTCTTT. This rearrangement joins TRBV15 to TRBJ1-1; 7 bases fit TRBD1. The length of the CDR3 is 16 residues. Germline V gene lookup returns CDR1 LNHNV and CDR2 YYDKDF (reference sequence). The J segment lost 4 bases and the V segment lost 0 bases, leaving 8 bases of the junction unmatched.

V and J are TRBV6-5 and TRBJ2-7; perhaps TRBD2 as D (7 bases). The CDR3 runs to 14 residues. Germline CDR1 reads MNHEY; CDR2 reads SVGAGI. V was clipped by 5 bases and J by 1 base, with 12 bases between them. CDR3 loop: CASSQRDMSYEQYF. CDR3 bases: TGTGCCAGCAGTCAGCGGGACATGTCCTACGAGCAGTACTTC.

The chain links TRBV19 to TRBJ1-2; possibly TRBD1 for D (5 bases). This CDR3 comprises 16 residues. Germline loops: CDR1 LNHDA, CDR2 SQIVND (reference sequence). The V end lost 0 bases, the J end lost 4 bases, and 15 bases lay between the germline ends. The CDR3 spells CASSIDFSPGPYGYTF. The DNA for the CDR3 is TGTGCCAGTAGTATAGATTTTTCTCCAGGGCCCTATGGCTACACCTTC. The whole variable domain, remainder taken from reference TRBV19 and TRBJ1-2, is DGGITQSPKYLFRKEGQNVTLSCEQNLNHDAMYWYRQDPGQGLRLIYYSQIVNDFQKGDIAEGYSVSREKKESFPLTVTSAQKNPTAFYLCASSIDFSPGPYGYTFGSGTRLTVV.

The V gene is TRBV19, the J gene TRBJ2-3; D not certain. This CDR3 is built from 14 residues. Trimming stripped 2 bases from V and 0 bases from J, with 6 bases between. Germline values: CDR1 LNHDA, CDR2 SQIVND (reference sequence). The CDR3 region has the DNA TGTGCCAGTAGTATATCAGGTAGCACAGATACGCAGTATTTT. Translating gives CASSISGSTDTQYF. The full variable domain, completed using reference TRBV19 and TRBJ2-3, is DGGITQSPKYLFRKEGQNVTLSCEQNLNHDAMYWYRQDPGQGLRLIYYSQIVNDFQKGDIAEGYSVSREKKESFPLTVTSAQKNPTAFYLCASSISGSTDTQYFGPGTRLTVL.

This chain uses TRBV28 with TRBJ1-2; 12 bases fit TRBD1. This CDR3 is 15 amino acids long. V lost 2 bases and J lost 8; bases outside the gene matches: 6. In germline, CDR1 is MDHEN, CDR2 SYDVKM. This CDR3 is CASSLGGQGAGGYTF. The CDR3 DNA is TGTGCCAGCAGTTTAGGGGGACAGGGGGCTGGCGGCTACACCTTC.